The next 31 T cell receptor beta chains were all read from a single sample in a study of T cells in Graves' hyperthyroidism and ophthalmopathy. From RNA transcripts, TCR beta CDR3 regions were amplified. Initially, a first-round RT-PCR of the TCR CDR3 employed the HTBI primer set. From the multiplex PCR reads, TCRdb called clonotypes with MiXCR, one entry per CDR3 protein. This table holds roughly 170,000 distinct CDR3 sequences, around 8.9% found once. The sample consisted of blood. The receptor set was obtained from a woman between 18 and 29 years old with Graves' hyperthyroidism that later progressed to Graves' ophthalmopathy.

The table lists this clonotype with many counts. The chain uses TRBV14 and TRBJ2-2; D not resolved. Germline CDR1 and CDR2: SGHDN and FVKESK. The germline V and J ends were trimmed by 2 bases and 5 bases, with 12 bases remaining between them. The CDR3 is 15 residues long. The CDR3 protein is CASSQRLLGTGELFF. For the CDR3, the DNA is TGTGCCAGCAGCCAAAGGCTTTTAGGGACCGGGGAGCTGTTTTTT.

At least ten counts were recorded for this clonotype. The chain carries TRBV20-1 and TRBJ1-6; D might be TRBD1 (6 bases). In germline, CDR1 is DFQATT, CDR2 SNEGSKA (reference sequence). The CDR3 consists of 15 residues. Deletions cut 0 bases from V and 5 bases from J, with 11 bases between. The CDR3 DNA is TGCAGTGCTAGAGATCCGGGACAAGATAATTCACCCCTCCACTTT. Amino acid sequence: CSARDPGQDNSPLHF.

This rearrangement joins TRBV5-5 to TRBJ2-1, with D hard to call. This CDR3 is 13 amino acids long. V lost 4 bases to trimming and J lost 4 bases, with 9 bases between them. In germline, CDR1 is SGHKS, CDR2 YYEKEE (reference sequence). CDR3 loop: CASSVGLYNEQFF. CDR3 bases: TGTGCCAGCAGCGTTGGATTATACAATGAGCAGTTCTTC.

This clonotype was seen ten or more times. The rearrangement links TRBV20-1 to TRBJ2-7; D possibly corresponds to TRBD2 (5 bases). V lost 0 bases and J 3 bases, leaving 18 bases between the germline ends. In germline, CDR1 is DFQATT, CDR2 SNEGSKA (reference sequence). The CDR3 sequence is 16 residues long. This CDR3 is CSARDTPVGVSYEQYF. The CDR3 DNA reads TGCAGTGCTAGAGATACCCCGGTCGGGGTAAGCTACGAGCAGTACTTC.

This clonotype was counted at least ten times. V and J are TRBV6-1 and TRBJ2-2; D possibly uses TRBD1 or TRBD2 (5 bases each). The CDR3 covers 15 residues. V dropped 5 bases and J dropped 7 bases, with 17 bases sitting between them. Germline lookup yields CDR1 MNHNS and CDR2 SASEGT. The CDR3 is CASSKELGAVGELFF. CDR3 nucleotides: TGTGCCAGCAGTAAGGAACTAGGGGCGGTCGGGGAGCTGTTTTTT.

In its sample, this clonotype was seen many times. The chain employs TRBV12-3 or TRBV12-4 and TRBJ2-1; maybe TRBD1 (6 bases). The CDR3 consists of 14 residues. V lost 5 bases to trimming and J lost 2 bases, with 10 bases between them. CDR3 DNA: TGTGCCAGCAGTGACCGGGACACCTACAATGAGCAGTTCTTC. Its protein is CASSDRDTYNEQFF.

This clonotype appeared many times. The CDR3 region is CASTQRTVAANYSYNEQFF. The CDR3 DNA reads as TGTGCCAGCACCCAAAGGACTGTAGCGGCTAATTACTCCTACAATGAGCAGTTCTTC. V is TRBV2 and J is TRBJ2-1; D possibly corresponds to TRBD2 (6 bases). V shed 7 bases and J shed 0 bases, with 25 bases lying between them. CDR1 is SNHLY and CDR2 is FYNNEI in the germline V gene. This CDR3 has 19 amino acids.

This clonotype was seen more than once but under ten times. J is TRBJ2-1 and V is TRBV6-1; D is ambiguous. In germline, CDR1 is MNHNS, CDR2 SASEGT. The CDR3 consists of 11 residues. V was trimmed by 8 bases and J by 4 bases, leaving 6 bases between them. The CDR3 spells CASYRYNEQFF. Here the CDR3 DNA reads TGTGCCAGCTATCGGTACAATGAGCAGTTCTTC.

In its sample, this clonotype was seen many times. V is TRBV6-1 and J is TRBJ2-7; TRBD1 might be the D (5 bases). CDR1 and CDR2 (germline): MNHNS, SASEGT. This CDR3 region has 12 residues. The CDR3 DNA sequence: TGTGCTCGTGGGGCGGAATTCTACGAGCAGTACTTC. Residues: CARGAEFYEQYF.

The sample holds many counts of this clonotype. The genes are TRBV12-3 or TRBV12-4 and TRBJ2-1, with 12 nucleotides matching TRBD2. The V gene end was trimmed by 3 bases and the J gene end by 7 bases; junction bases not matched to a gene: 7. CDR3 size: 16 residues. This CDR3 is CASSFGGLAGGNEQFF. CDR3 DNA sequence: TGTGCCAGCAGTTTTGGGGGGCTAGCGGGAGGGAATGAGCAGTTCTTC.

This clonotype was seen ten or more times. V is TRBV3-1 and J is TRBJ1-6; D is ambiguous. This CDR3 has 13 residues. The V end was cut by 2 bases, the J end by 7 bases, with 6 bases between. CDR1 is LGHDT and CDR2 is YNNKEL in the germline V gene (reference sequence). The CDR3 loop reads CASSQFPNSPLHF. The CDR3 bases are TGTGCCAGCAGCCAATTTCCGAATTCACCCCTCCACTTT.

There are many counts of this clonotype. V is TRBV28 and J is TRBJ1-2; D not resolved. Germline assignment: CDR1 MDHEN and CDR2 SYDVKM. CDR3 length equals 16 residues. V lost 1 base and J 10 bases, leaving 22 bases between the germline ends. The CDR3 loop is CASSLFWAEVYDVYTF. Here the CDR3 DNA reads TGTGCCAGCAGTTTATTTTGGGCAGAAGTTTACGACGTCTACACCTTC.

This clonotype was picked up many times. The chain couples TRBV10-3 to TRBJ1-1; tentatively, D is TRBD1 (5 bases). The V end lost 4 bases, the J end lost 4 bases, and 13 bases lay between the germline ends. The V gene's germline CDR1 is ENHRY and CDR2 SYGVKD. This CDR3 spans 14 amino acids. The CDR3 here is CAISVSGALTEAFF. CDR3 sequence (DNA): TGTGCCATCAGTGTGTCTGGGGCCCTCACTGAAGCTTTCTTT.

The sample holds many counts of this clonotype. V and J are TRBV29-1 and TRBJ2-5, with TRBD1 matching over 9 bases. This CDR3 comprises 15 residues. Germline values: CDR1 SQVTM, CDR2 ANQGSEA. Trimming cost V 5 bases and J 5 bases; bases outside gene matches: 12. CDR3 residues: CSVLNRDRARETQYF. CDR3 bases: TGCAGCGTTTTAAACCGGGACAGGGCGCGGGAGACCCAGTACTTC.

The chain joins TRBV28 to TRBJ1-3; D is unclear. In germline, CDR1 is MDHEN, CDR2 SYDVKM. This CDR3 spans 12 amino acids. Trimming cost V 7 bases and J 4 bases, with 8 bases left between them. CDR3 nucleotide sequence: TGTGCCAGCACCCAAAAGGGAAACACCATATATTTT. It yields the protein CASTQKGNTIYF.

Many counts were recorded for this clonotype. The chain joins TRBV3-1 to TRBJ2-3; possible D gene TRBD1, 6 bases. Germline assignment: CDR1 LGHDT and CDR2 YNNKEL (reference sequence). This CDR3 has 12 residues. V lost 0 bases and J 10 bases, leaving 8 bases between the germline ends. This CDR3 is CASSQDQGSQYF. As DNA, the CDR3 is TGTGCCAGCAGCCAAGATCAGGGGTCGCAGTATTTT.

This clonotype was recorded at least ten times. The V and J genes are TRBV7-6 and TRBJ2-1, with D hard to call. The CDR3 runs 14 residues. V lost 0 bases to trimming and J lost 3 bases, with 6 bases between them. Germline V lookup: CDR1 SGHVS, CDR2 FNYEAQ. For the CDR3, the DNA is TGTGCCAGCAGCTTAGCTTTTAGCTACAATGAGCAGTTCTTC. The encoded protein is CASSLAFSYNEQFF.

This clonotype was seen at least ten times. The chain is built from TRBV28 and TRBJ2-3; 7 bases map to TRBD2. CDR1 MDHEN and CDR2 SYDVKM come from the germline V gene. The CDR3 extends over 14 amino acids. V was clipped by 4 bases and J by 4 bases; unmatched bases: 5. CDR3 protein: CASSSSGRADTQYF. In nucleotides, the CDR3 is TGTGCCAGCAGTTCTAGCGGACGGGCAGATACGCAGTATTTT.

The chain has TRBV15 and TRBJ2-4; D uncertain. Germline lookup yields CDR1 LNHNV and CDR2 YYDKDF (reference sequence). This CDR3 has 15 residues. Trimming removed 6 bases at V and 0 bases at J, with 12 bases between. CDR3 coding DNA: TGTGCCACCAGAGATCCAAGGCCAGCCAAAAACATTCAGTACTTC. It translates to CATRDPRPAKNIQYF.

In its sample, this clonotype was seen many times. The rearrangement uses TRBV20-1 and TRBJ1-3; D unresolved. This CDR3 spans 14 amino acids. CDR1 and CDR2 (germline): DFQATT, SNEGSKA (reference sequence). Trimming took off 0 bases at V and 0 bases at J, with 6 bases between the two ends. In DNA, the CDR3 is TGCAGTGCTAGAGATCGGATCTCTGGAAACACCATATATTTT. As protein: CSARDRISGNTIYF.

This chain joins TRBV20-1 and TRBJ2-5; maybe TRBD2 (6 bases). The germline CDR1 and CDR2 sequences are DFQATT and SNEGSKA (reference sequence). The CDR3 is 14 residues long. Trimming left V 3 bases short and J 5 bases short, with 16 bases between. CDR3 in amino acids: CSARAGSWGETQYF. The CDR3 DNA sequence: TGCAGTGCTAGGGCCGGGAGTTGGGGGGAGACCCAGTACTTC.

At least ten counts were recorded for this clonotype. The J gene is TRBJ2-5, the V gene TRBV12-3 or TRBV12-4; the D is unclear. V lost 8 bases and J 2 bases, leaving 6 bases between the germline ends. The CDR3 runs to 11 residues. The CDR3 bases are TGTGCCAGCGGGCAGCAAGAGACCCAGTACTTC. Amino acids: CASGQQETQYF.

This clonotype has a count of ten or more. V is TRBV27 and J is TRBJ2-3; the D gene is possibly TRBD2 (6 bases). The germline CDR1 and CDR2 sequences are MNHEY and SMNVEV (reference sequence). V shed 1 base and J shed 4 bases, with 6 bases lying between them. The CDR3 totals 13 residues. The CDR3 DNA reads TGTGCCAGCAGTTTATGGGGGGCAGATACGCAGTATTTT. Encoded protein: CASSLWGADTQYF.

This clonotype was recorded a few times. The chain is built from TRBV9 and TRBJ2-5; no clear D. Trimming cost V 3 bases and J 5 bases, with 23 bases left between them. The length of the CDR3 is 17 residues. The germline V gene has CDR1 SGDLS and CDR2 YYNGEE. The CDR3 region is CASSAGDWGFVRETQYF. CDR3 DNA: TGTGCCAGCAGCGCCGGAGATTGGGGATTCGTCAGGGAGACCCAGTACTTC.

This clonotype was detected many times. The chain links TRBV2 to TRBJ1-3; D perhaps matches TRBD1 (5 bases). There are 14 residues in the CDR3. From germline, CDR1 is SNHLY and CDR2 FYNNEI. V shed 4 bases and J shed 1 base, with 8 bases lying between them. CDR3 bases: TGTGCCAGCAGTGGGAGGGGATCTGGAAACACCATATATTTT. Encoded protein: CASSGRGSGNTIYF.

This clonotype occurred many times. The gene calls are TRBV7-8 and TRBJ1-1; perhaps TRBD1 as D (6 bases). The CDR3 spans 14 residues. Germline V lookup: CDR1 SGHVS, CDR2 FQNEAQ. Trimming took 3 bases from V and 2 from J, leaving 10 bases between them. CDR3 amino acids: CASSFSGTNTEAFF. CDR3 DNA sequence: TGTGCCAGCAGCTTTTCCGGGACAAACACTGAAGCTTTCTTT.

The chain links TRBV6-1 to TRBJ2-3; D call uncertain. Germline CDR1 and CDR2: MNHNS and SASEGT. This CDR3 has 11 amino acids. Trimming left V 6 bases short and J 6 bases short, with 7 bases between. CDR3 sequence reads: CASSESDTQYF. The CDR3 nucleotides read TGTGCCAGCAGCGAGTCTGATACGCAGTATTTT.

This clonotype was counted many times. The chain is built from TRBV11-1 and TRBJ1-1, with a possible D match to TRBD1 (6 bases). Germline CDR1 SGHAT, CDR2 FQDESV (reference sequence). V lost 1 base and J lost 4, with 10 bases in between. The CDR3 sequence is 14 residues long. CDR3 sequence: CASSLGSRGTEAFF. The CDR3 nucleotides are TGTGCCAGCAGCTTAGGGTCCAGGGGCACTGAAGCTTTCTTT.

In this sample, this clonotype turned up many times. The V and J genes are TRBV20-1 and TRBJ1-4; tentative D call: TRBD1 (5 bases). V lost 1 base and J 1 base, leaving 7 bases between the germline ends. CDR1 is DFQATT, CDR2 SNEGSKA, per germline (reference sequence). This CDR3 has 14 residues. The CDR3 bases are TGCAGTGCTAGAGGGGGGATAACTAATGAAAAACTGTTTTTT. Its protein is CSARGGITNEKLFF.

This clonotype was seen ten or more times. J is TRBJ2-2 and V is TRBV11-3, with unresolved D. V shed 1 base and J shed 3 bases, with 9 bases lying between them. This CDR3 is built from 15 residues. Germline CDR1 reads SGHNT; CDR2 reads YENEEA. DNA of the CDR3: TGTGCCAGCAGCTTAGGCAGAATTGACACCGGGGAGCTGTTTTTT. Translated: CASSLGRIDTGELFF.

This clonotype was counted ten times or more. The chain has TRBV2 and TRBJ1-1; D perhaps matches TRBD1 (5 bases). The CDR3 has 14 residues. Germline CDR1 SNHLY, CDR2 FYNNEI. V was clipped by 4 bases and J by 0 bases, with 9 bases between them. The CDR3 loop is CASSVQGMNTEAFF. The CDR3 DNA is TGTGCCAGCAGTGTTCAGGGAATGAACACTGAAGCTTTCTTT.